Described below is a single TCR beta chain sequence and its context. Authors' analysis steps: The assay estimated nucleated cells by amplifying reference gene primers. Profiling relied on immunoSEQ multiplex PCR, and the TCRdb table lists in-frame clones only, not all of them. Clone size and V and J calls were adopted from that table, with D and trimming inferred from the DNA. The table shows 200,000 to 250,000 clones, with 90% occurring only once. CDR1 is KGHDR, CDR2 SFDVKD, per germline. Trimming cost V 1 base and J 3 bases, with 7 bases left between them. CDR3 length: 14 residues. The source of the sample is a study of blood T cell repertoires in COVID-19. In the study overall: The United States, Italy and Spain provided the acute and convalescent COVID-19 samples.

This TCR derives from a man under 40 with COVID-19, enrolled during active disease. The J gene is TRBJ2-3, the V gene TRBV24-1; no clear D. The sample comprised peripheral blood. CDR3 nucleotide sequence: TGTGCCACCAGTGATTTTTCTAGTACAGATACGCAGTATTTT. It specifies CATSDFSSTDTQYF.